Shown below are 29 T cell receptor beta chains from a single sample sequenced in a study of blood T cells in healthy people across ages. The second PCR ran about 6 to 11 cycles with a sample-barcoded 5' primer and J-beta primers. One entry per CDR3 protein results from TCRdb running MiXCR on the 5' RACE reads. The sample yields hundreds of thousands of distinct CDR3 sequences, 58% seen once. Source material: blood. The receptor source for this set is a man aged 55 to 69 in good health.

V and J are TRBV6-1 and TRBJ1-2; D possibly corresponds to TRBD1 (5 bases). The CDR3 has 13 amino acids. Deletions cut 3 bases from V and 4 bases from J, with 9 bases between. Germline values: CDR1 MNHNS, CDR2 SASEGT. The CDR3 bases are TGTGCCAGCAGTGAGACAGTGGGCTATGGCTACACCTTC. It encodes CASSETVGYGYTF.

The chain joins TRBV2 to TRBJ1-5; 9 positions match TRBD1. After removal of 7 bases from V and 6 bases from J, the junction contained 10 bases not matched to a gene. This CDR3 region has 15 residues. CDR1 SNHLY and CDR2 FYNNEI come from the germline V gene. CDR3 sequence reads: CASIGTGGAGQPQHF. In DNA, the CDR3 is TGTGCCAGCATTGGAACAGGGGGCGCGGGTCAGCCCCAGCATTTT.

The chain joins TRBV18 to TRBJ1-1; 9 bases map to TRBD1. The trim removed 1 base at V and 10 bases at J, leaving 7 bases unmatched. The CDR3 is 14 amino acids. CDR1 and CDR2 from the germline V gene are KGHSH and LQKENI. CDR3 coding DNA: TGTGCCAGCTCACCACGAGGACAGGGGATCTCAGCTTTCTTT. Translation: CASSPRGQGISAFF.

The chain is built from TRBV7-9 and TRBJ2-3; 8 bases match TRBD2. CDR3 size: 14 residues. Per the germline V gene, CDR1 is SEHNR and CDR2 is FQNEAQ (reference sequence). V was clipped by 4 bases and J by 4 bases; unmatched bases: 4. The CDR3: CASSSGLGADTQYF. CDR3 bases: TGTGCCAGCAGCTCGGGACTAGGTGCAGATACGCAGTATTTT. The full variable domain, its missing parts supplied by reference TRBV7-9 and TRBJ2-3, is DTGVSQNPRHKITKRGQNVTFRCDPISEHNRLYWYRQTLGQGPEFLTYFQNEAQLEKSRLLSDRFSAERPKGSFSTLEIQRTEQGDSAMYLCASSSGLGADTQYFGPGTRLTVL.

This clonotype was found many times. The CDR3 is CASSPRRHTDTQYF. The CDR3 nucleotides read TGTGCCAGCAGCCCACGACGCCACACAGATACGCAGTATTTT. The chain has TRBV7-2 and TRBJ2-3; no definite D call. The CDR3 is made up of 14 amino acids. Germline V gene sequence: CDR1 SGHTA, CDR2 FQGNSA. The V and J ends lost 5 bases and 2 bases respectively, with 11 bases between them.

This sequence joins TRBV20-1 and TRBJ1-4, with D maybe TRBD1 (5 bases). The length of the CDR3 is 12 residues. Germline values: CDR1 DFQATT, CDR2 SNEGSKA (reference sequence). V lost 4 bases, J lost 4 bases, and 7 bases lay in between. The CDR3 sequence is CSAMGDNEKLFF. The CDR3 bases are TGCAGTGCTATGGGGGATAATGAAAAACTGTTTTTT.

The gene calls are TRBV12-3 or TRBV12-4 and TRBJ2-5; 9 bases fit TRBD1. The V segment lost 5 bases and the J segment 3 bases; nucleotides outside the gene matches: 4. The CDR3 extends over 14 amino acids. In DNA, the CDR3 is TGTGCCAGCAGTGCGACAGGGGGGGAAGAGACCCAGTACTTC. Its translation is CASSATGGEETQYF.

This chain joins TRBV19 and TRBJ1-2; D remains unclear. This CDR3 region has 16 residues. V gave up 6 bases and J gave up 0 bases, with 17 bases separating them. Germline V CDR1 and CDR2: LNHDA, SQIVND (reference sequence). This CDR3 reads CASRETGRTANYGYTF. Here the CDR3 DNA reads TGTGCCAGTAGAGAGACCGGGAGGACCGCTAACTATGGCTACACCTTC.

This clonotype was counted once. This chain uses TRBV3-1 with TRBJ1-6; D uncertain. There are 15 residues in the CDR3. With 5 bases removed from V and 7 bases from J, the gap between germline ends came to 15 bases. Germline V gene data show CDR1 as LGHDT and CDR2 as YNNKEL (reference sequence). The CDR3 reads CASSSRAAVNSPLHF. As DNA, the CDR3 is TGTGCCAGCAGCTCTCGGGCAGCGGTGAATTCACCCCTCCACTTT.

In the case of this clonotype: The junction departs from the called germline gene at one end, perhaps through a read error. V usage is TRBV12-3 or TRBV12-4 and J usage is TRBJ2-3; 9 nucleotides match TRBD2. The CDR3 length is 15 residues. The CDR3 spells CASSLGLALTDTEYF. CDR3 DNA sequence: TGTGCCAGCAGTTTGGGACTAGCCCTCACAGATACGGAGTATTTT.

The chain links TRBV27 to TRBJ2-2; D gene ambiguous. The CDR3 length is 14 residues. In germline, CDR1 is MNHEY, CDR2 SMNVEV (reference sequence). V was cut by 2 bases and J by 1 base, with 5 bases left in between. This chain's CDR3 is CASSLLLNTGELFF. CDR3 coding DNA: TGTGCCAGCAGTTTACTCCTGAACACCGGGGAGCTGTTTTTT.

This chain uses TRBV6-1 with TRBJ2-7, with 10 nucleotides matching TRBD1. The germline CDR1 and CDR2 sequences are MNHNS and SASEGT. This CDR3 has 12 amino acids. Losses at the gene ends were 11 bases for V and 5 bases for J; bases not matched to a gene: 6. CDR3 amino acids: CAARDRGHEQYF. CDR3 in DNA: TGTGCCGCCCGGGACAGGGGTCACGAGCAGTACTTC.

This clonotype was observed a handful of times. This chain links TRBV27 with TRBJ2-3; no definite D call. The CDR3 is 14 amino acids. Germline loops: CDR1 MNHEY, CDR2 SMNVEV (reference sequence). The germline V and J ends were trimmed by 3 bases and 6 bases, with 13 bases remaining between them. In DNA form, the CDR3 reads TGTGCCAGCAGTTTTCTCGGTGTGGCTGATACGCAGTATTTT. Protein product: CASSFLGVADTQYF.

This clonotype was found once. One junction end does not reproduce the germline sequence, and a read error may be involved. The rearrangement links TRBV9 to TRBJ2-1; the D gene is possibly TRBD2 (5 bases). The germline V gene has CDR1 SGDLS and CDR2 YYNGEE. The CDR3 loop spans 15 amino acids. CDR3 sequence: CASTGGSGRNKEQFF. The CDR3 DNA sequence: TGTGCCAGCACGGGCGGATCGGGAAGAAACAAGGAGCAGTTCTTC. Supplemented by reference TRBV9 and TRBJ2-1, the full variable domain reads DSGVTQTPKHLITATGQRVTLRCSPRSGDLSVYWYQQSLDQGLQFLIQYYNGEERAKGNILERFSAQQFPDLHSELNLSSLELGDSALYFCASTGGSGRNKEQFFGPGTRLTVL.

V is TRBV3-1 and J is TRBJ2-5, with D unresolved. The V and J ends lost 4 bases and 11 bases respectively, with 17 bases between them. This CDR3 contains 13 residues. Germline-derived CDR1 and CDR2 are LGHDT and YNNKEL (reference sequence). The CDR3 bases are TGTGCCAGCAGCCGACTCCCTGAAGGTGAGCAGTACTTC. It encodes CASSRLPEGEQYF.

This chain joins TRBV6-2 or TRBV6-3 and TRBJ2-1, with 9 bases identical to TRBD2. The ends lost 4 bases at V and 5 bases at J; junction bases unmatched: 9. CDR1 is MNHEY and CDR2 is SVGEGT in the germline V gene. This CDR3 is built from 16 residues. The CDR3 is CASSSRAGGSDNEQFF. Here the CDR3 DNA reads TGTGCCAGCAGTTCGAGAGCGGGGGGAAGTGACAATGAGCAGTTCTTC.

The chain joins TRBV20-1 to TRBJ1-4, with a tentative D call TRBD1 (6 bases). Trimming took 6 bases from V and 4 from J, leaving 21 bases between them. Per the germline V gene, CDR1 is DFQATT and CDR2 is SNEGSKA (reference sequence). The CDR3 spans 16 residues. DNA for the CDR3: TGCAGTGCCGAGACTTCTCAGGGGACTCTTAATGAAAAACTGTTTTTT. It is translated as CSAETSQGTLNEKLFF.

The V gene is TRBV9, the J gene TRBJ2-3; 10 bases fit TRBD2. Germline lookup yields CDR1 SGDLS and CDR2 YYNGEE. V dropped 4 bases and J dropped 8; count of bases not matched to a gene: 13. The CDR3 length is 16 residues. The CDR3: CASSPQRSGGAGTQYF. Here the CDR3 DNA reads TGTGCCAGCAGCCCACAGCGGAGCGGGGGGGCCGGTACGCAGTATTTT.

A single count supports this clonotype. This chain links TRBV4-2 with TRBJ2-7; D is uncertain. The CDR3 extends over 14 amino acids. Trimming left V 1 base short and J 9 bases short, with 16 bases between. Germline assignment: CDR1 LGHNA and CDR2 YNFKEQ. CDR3 DNA sequence: TGTGCCAGCAGCCAAGTTCGCCAGTCGGGCCCGCAGTACTTC. Protein product: CASSQVRQSGPQYF.

The V and J genes are TRBV6-5 and TRBJ1-2, with a weak D call TRBD1 (5 bases). CDR3 length: 14 residues. CDR1 MNHEY and CDR2 SVGAGI come from the germline V gene. The V gene lost 5 bases and the J gene lost 8 bases, with 18 bases spanning the gap. Here the CDR3 DNA reads TGTGCCAGCAGTAGGGACGGCCTCGTGGGGGGCTACACCTTC. It is translated as CASSRDGLVGGYTF.

V and J are TRBV20-1 and TRBJ2-5, with D possibly matching TRBD1 (6 bases). CDR3 length equals 14 residues. V lost 2 bases and J 0 bases, leaving 10 bases between the germline ends. Per the germline V gene, CDR1 is DFQATT and CDR2 is SNEGSKA (reference sequence). Here the CDR3 reads CSARRTGNQETQYF. The CDR3 DNA reads TGCAGTGCTAGAAGAACAGGGAACCAAGAGACCCAGTACTTC.

This clonotype was detected only a few times. V gene TRBV29-1 combines with J gene TRBJ2-3, with D hard to call. The CDR3 consists of 13 residues. V lost 3 bases and J 6 bases, leaving 13 bases between the germline ends. Germline V gene sequence: CDR1 SQVTM, CDR2 ANQGSEA. The CDR3 protein is CSVEVKGLDTQYF. In nucleotides, the CDR3 is TGCAGCGTTGAGGTGAAGGGATTGGATACGCAGTATTTT.

The chain uses TRBV11-3 and TRBJ2-7; D ambiguous. The V gene's germline CDR1 is SGHNT and CDR2 YENEEA. The germline V and J ends were trimmed by 5 bases and 3 bases, with 11 bases remaining between them. The CDR3 loop spans 13 amino acids. The CDR3 spells CASSRAPVYEQYF. CDR3 DNA sequence: TGTGCCAGCAGCCGCGCCCCAGTCTACGAGCAGTACTTC.

V gene TRBV20-1 combines with J gene TRBJ2-5; TRBD2 matches at 12 bases. With V trimmed by 6 bases and J by 0 bases, 14 bases remained unmatched. Germline V gene data show CDR1 as DFQATT and CDR2 as SNEGSKA (reference sequence). The CDR3 extends over 18 amino acids. CDR3 nucleotide sequence: TGCAGTGCCAGCAGGGGGCTAGCGGGGGGGCTGTACCAAGAGACCCAGTACTTC. Amino acid sequence: CSASRGLAGGLYQETQYF.

The chain recombines TRBV6-1 with TRBJ2-5; TRBD1 aligns across 7 bases. The germline V gene encodes CDR1 MNHNS and CDR2 SASEGT. With V trimmed by 9 bases and J by 11 bases, 21 bases remained unmatched. This CDR3 spans 15 amino acids. CDR3 DNA sequence: TGTGCCAGTGTTACAGGGGCATGGCTACGGAATGAGCAGTACTTC. This sequence encodes CASVTGAWLRNEQYF.

V is TRBV10-1 and J is TRBJ1-6; D perhaps matches TRBD1 (6 bases). The CDR3 is made up of 12 amino acids. The ends were cut back, 7 bases at V and 7 bases at J, with 8 bases in the middle. In germline, CDR1 is WNHNN, CDR2 SYGVQD (reference sequence). The CDR3 DNA sequence: TGCGCCAGCAACCAGGGGAATTCACCCCTCCACTTT. This sequence encodes CASNQGNSPLHF.

DNA for the CDR3: TGTGCCAGCAGTGAAGAGGTCAACTCCCGGAGCTATGGCTACACCTTC. Translating gives CASSEEVNSRSYGYTF. V and J are TRBV6-1 and TRBJ1-2; no definite D call. The CDR3 runs to 16 residues. The V gene lost 1 base and the J gene lost 4 bases, with 16 bases spanning the gap. In germline, CDR1 is MNHNS, CDR2 SASEGT.

The table lists this clonotype with many counts. This rearrangement joins TRBV20-1 to TRBJ1-2, with no clear D. Germline V CDR1 and CDR2: DFQATT, SNEGSKA (reference sequence). The CDR3 has 10 residues. Trimming removed 6 bases at V and 1 base at J, with 3 bases between. CDR3 bases: TGCAGTGCCGTTAACTATGGCTACACCTTC. Translation gives CSAVNYGYTF.

This chain joins TRBV4-1 and TRBJ1-1; D gene uncertain. Germline V gives CDR1 MGHRA, CDR2 YSYEKL. The V and J ends lost 0 bases and 1 base respectively, with 6 bases between them. The CDR3 covers 14 residues. CDR3 sequence (DNA): TGCGCCAGCAGCCAAGATCGGAGGAACACTGAAGCTTTCTTT. Encoded protein: CASSQDRRNTEAFF.